The present entry profiles one TCR beta chain with its context. The PCR used 60 Vbeta and 13 Jbeta primers. The data were produced by immunoSEQ multiplex PCR, yet TCRdb's version contains in-frame clones alone and is incomplete. Of around 300,000 clones in the sample, about 87% were seen once. These data come from a study of cytomegalovirus exposure and HLA in healthy donors. The sample was PBMCs. The source is a young woman in good health and CMV-seronegative.

The CDR3 DNA is TGTGCCAGCAGCCCTAATCCGGGACAGCCCTATGGCTACACCTTC. Protein: CASSPNPGQPYGYTF. This chain joins TRBV7-9 and TRBJ1-2; 7 nucleotides line up with TRBD1. The junction had 10 bases not matched to a gene; V was cut back by 5 bases and J by 4 bases. The germline V gene has CDR1 SEHNR and CDR2 FQNEAQ (reference sequence). The CDR3 is 15 residues long. The full variable domain, completed using reference TRBV7-9 and TRBJ1-2, is DTGVSQNPRHKITKRGQNVTFRCDPISEHNRLYWYRQTLGQGPEFLTYFQNEAQLEKSRLLSDRFSAERPKGSFSTLEIQRTEQGDSAMYLCASSPNPGQPYGYTFGSGTRLTVV.